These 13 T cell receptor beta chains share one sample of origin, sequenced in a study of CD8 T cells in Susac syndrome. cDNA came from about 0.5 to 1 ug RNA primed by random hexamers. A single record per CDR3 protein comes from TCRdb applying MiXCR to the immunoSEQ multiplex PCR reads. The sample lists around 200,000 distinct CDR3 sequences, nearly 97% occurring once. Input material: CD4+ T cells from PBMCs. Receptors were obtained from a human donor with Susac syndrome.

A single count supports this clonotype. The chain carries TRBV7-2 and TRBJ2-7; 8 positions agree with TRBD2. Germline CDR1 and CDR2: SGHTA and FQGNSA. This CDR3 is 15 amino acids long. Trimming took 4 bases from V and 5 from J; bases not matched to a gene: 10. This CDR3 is CASSSVAGGGHEQYF. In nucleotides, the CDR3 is TGTGCCAGCAGCTCTGTCGCGGGGGGAGGGCACGAGCAGTACTTC.

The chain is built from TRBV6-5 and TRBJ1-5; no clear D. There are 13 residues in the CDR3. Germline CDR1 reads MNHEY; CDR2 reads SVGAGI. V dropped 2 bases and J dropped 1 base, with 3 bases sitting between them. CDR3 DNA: TGTGCCAGCAGTTACACAAGCAATCAGCCCCAGCATTTT. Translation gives CASSYTSNQPQHF.

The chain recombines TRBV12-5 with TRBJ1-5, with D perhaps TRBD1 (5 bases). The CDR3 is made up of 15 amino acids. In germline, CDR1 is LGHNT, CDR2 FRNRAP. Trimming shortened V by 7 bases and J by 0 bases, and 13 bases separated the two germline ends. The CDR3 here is CASAPGDNSNQPQHF. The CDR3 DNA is TGTGCTAGTGCTCCGGGGGATAATAGCAATCAGCCCCAGCATTTT. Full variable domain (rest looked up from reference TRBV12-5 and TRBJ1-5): DARVTQTPRHKVTEMGQEVTMRCQPILGHNTVFWYRQTMMQGLELLAYFRNRAPLDDSGMPKDRFSAEMPDATLATLKIQPSEPRDSAVYFCASAPGDNSNQPQHFGDGTRLSIL.

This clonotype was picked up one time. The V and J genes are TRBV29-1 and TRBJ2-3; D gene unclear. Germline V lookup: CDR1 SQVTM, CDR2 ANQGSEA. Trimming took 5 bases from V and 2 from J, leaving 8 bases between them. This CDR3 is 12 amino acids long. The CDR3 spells CSVPTATDTQYF. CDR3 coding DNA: TGCAGCGTTCCCACAGCCACAGATACGCAGTATTTT.

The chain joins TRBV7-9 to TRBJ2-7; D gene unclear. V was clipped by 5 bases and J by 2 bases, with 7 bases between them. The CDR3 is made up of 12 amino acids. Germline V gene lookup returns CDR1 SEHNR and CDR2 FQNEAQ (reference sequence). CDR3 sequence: CASSLTAYEQYF. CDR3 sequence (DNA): TGTGCCAGCAGCCTTACAGCCTACGAGCAGTACTTC.

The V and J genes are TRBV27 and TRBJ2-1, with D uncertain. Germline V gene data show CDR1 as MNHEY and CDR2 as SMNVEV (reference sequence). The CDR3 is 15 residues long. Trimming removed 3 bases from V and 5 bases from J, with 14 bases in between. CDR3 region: CASSFWQQFDNEQFF. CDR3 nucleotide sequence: TGTGCCAGCAGTTTCTGGCAGCAATTTGACAATGAGCAGTTCTTC.

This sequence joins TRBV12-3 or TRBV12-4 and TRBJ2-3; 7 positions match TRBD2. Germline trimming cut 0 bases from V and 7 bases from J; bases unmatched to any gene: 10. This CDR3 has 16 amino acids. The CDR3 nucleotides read TGTGCCAGCAGTTTAGCGGCGGGGGAGATTCATTATACGCAGTATTTT. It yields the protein CASSLAAGEIHYTQYF.

The CDR3 DNA follows: TGTGCCACCAGTGATTTTCGCACGGGGGGGCTCGCCGGGGAGCTGTTTTTT. Protein: CATSDFRTGGLAGELFF. This chain uses TRBV24-1 with TRBJ2-2; 8 nucleotides align to TRBD2. Germline CDR1 reads KGHDR; CDR2 reads SFDVKD. Losses at the gene ends were 1 base for V and 6 bases for J; bases not matched to a gene: 9. This CDR3 spans 17 amino acids.

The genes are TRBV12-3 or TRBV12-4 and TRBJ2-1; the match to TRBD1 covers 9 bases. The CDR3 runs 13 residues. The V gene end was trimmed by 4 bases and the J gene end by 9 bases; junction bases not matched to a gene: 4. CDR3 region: CASSSGTGFEQFF. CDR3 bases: TGTGCCAGCAGTTCAGGGACAGGGTTTGAGCAGTTCTTC.

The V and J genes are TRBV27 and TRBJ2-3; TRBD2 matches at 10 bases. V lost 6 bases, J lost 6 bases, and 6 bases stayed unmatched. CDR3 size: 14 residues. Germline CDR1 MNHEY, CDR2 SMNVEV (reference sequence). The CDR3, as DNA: TGTGCCAGCAGCGGAGCGGGGGGGCTGGATACGCAGTATTTT. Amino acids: CASSGAGGLDTQYF.

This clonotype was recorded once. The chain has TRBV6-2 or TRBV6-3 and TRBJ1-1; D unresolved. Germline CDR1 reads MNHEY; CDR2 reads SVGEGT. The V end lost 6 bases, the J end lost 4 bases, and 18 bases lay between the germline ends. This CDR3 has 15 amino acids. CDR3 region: CASSPVDWGATEAFF. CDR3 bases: TGTGCCAGCAGCCCGGTGGACTGGGGAGCCACTGAAGCTTTCTTT.

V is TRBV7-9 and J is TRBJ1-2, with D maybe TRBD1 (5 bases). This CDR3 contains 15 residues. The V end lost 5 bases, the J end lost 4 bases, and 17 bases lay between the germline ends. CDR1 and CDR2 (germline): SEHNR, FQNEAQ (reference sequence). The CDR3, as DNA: TGTGCCAGCAGCAAAGACACGTTGGGGACCTATGGCTACACCTTC. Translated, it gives CASSKDTLGTYGYTF.

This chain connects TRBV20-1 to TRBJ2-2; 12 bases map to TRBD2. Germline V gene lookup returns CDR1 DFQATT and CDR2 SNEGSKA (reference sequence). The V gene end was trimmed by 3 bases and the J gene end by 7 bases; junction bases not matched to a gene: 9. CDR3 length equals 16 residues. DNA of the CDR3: TGCAGTGCTAGTGTGCCTAGCGGGGGGGCCGACGGGGAGCTGTTTTTT. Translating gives CSASVPSGGADGELFF.